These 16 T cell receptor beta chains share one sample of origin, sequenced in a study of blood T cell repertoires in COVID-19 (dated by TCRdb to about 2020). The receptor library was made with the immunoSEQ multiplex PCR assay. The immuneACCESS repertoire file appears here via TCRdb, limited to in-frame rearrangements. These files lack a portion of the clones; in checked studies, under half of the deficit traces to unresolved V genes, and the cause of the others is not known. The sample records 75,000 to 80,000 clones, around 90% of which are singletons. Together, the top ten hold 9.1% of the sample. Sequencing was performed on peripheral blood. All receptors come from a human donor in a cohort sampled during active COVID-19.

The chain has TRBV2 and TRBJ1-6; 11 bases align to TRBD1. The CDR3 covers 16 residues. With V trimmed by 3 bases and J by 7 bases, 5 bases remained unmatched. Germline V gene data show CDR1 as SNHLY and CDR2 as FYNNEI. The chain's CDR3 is CASSEAGQGVNSPLHF. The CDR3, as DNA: TGTGCCAGCAGTGAGGCGGGACAGGGGGTAAATTCACCCCTCCACTTT.

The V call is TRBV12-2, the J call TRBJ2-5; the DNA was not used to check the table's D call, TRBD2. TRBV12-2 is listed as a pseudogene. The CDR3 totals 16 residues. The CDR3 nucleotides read TGTGCAAGTCGACACTACCATGCCCTGGATCAAGAGACCCAGTACTTC. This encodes CASRHYHALDQETQYF.

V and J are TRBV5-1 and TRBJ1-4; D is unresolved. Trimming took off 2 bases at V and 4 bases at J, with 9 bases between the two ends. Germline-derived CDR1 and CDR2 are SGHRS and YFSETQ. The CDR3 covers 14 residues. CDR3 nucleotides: TGCGCCAGCAGCTTCAGCGATATTAATGAAAAACTGTTTTTT. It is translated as CASSFSDINEKLFF.

The CDR3 reads CASSQGQDGNTIYF. CDR3 nucleotide sequence: TGTGCCAGCAGCCAAGGCCAGGATGGAAACACCATATATTTT. This chain uses TRBV3-1 (or the pseudogene TRBV3-2) with TRBJ1-3; D not certain. V shed 1 base and J shed 3 bases, with 7 bases lying between them. The CDR3 loop spans 14 amino acids. Per the germline V gene, CDR1 is LGHDT and CDR2 is YNNKEL (reference sequence).

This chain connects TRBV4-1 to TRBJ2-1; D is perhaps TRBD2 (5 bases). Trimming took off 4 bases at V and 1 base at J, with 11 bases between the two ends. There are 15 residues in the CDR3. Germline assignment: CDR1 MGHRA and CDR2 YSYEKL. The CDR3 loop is CASSPREGSYNEQFF. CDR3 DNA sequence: TGCGCCAGCAGCCCAAGAGAGGGTTCCTACAATGAGCAGTTCTTC.

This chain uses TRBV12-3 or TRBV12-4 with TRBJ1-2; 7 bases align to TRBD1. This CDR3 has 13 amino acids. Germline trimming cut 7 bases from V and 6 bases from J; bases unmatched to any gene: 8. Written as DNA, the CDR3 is TGTGCCAGCACCGTAGGGGGCGGTGATGGCTACACCTTC. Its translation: CASTVGGGDGYTF.

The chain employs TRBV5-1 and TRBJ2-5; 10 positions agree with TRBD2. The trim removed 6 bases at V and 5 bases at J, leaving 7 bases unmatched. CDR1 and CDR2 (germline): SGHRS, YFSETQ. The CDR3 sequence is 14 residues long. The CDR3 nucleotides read TGCGCCAGCAATCTAGCGGGAGTTCAGGAGACCCAGTACTTC. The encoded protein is CASNLAGVQETQYF.

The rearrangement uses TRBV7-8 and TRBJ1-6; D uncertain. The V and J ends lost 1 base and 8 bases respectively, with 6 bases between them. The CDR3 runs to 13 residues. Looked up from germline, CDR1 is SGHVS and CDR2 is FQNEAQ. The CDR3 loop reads CASSLGVYSPLHF. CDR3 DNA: TGTGCCAGCAGCTTAGGAGTTTATTCACCCCTCCACTTT. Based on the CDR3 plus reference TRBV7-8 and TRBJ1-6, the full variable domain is GAGVSQSPRYKVAKRGQDVALRCDPISGHVSLFWYQQALGQGPEFLTYFQNEAQLDKSGLPSDRFFAERPEGSVSTLKIQRTQQEDSAVYLCASSLGVYSPLHFGNGTRLTVT.

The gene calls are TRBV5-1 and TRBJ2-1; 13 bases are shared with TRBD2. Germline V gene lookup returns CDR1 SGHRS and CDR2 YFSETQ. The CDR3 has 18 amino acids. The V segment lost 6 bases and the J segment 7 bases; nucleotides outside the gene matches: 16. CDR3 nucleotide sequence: TGCGCCAGCAACTGGGGACTAGCGGGGAATGTCTCCGTTAATGAGCAGTTCTTC. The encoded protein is CASNWGLAGNVSVNEQFF.

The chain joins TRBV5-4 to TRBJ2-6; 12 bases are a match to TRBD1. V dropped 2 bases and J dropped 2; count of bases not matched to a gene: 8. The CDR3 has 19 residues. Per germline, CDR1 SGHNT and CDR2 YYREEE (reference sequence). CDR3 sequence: CASSFPGQGAGTGANVLTF. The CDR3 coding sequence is TGTGCCAGCAGCTTTCCGGGACAGGGGGCGGGTACTGGGGCCAACGTCCTGACTTTC.

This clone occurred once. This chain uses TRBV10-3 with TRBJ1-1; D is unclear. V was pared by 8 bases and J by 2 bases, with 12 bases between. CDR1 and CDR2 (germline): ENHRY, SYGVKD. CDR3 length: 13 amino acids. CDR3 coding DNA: TGTGCCATCGGCCGGGGATCCAACACTGAAGCTTTCTTT. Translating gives CAIGRGSNTEAFF.

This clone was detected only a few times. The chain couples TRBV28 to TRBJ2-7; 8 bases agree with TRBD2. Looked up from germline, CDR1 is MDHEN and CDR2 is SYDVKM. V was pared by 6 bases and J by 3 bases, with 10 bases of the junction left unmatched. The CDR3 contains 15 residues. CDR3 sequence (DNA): TGTGCCAGCAGAAGGTTTGCTAGCGGGTTCTACGAGCAGTACTTC. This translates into CASRRFASGFYEQYF.

CDR3 nucleotides: TGTGCCAGCAGTCCAAGGACTAGCGTCAATGAGCAGTTCTTC. Residues: CASSPRTSVNEQFF. This rearrangement joins TRBV27 to TRBJ2-1, with 9 bases that match TRBD2. CDR1 and CDR2 from the germline V gene are MNHEY and SMNVEV (reference sequence). The CDR3 runs to 14 residues. The ends lost 5 bases at V and 6 bases at J; junction bases unmatched: 5.

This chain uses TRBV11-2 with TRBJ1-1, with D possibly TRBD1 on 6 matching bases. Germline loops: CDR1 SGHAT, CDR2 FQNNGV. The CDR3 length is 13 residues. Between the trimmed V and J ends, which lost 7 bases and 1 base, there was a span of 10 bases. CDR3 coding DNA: TGTGCCAGCACAGGACAGAAGAACACTGAAGCTTTCTTT. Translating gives CASTGQKNTEAFF.

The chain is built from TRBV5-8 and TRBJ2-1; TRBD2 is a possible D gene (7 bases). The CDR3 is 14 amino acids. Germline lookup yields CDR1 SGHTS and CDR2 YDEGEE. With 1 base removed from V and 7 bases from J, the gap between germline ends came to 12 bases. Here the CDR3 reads CASSLSRGHNEQFF. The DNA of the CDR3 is TGTGCCAGCAGCTTGTCGCGGGGGCATAATGAGCAGTTCTTC. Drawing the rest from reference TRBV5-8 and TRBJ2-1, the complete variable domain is EAGVTQSPTHLIKTRGQQATLRCSPISGHTSVYWYQQALGLGLQFLLWYDEGEERNRGNFPPRFSGRQFPNYSSELNVNALELEDSALYLCASSLSRGHNEQFFGPGTRLTVL.

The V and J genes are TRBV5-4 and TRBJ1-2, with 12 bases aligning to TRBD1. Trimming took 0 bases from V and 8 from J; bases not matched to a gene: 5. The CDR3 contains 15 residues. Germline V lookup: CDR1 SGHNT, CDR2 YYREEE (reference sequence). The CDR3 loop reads CASSLEGQGAEGYTF. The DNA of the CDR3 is TGTGCCAGCAGCTTGGAGGGACAGGGGGCTGAGGGCTACACCTTC.